This T cell receptor (beta chain) derives from a study of vaccination and CD4 T cells after COVID-19. Treatment of the sample: roughly 10-day PBMC culture with coronavirus spike peptide pools or control peptides (ViraFEST assay). The cultures had half their medium swapped for fresh IL-2 medium on days 3 and 7. Findings of the study overall: Rising from about 20 to 38, the median of SARS-CoV-2-reactive clonotypes did not change significantly.

The CDR3 is 13 amino acids. Germline values: CDR1 SGHRS, CDR2 YFSETQ. V lost 1 base, J lost 1 base, and 5 bases lay in between. This clonotype has more than one count but fewer than ten. Its antigen is unidentified. With the Oncomine TCR Beta short-read assay, DNA from cultured CD4+ T cells was sequenced. Investigators isolated genomic DNA from cultured CD4+ T cells. TCRdb independently ran MiXCR on the PCR reads; one entry per CDR3 protein. The sample records under 20,000 distinct CDR3 sequences, around 50% being singletons. This sequence was found in a human donor who had recovered from COVID-19. The chain links TRBV5-1 to TRBJ2-5; D unclear. Sequencing input: CD4+ T cells from blood, cultured in vitro. Here the CDR3 DNA reads TGCGCCAGCAGCTTGTTGCGCCAAGAGACCCAGTACTTC. Its protein product is CASSLLRQETQYF.